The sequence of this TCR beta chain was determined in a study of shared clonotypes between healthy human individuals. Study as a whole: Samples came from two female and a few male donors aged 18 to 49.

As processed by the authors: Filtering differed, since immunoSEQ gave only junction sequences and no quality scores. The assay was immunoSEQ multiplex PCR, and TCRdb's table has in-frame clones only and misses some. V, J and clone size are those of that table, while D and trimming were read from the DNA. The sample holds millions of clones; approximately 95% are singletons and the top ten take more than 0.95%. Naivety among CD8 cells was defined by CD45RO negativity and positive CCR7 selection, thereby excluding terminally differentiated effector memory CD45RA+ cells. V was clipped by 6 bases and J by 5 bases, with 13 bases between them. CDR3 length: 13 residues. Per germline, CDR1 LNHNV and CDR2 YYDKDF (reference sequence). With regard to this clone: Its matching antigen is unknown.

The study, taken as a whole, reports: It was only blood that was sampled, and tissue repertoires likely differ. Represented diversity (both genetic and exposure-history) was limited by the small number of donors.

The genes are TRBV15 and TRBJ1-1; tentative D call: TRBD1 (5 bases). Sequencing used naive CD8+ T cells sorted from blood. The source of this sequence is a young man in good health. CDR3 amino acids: CATSIGDTTEAFF. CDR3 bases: TGTGCCACCAGTATAGGGGATACGACTGAAGCTTTCTTT.